This is a list of T cell receptor beta chains from one sample in a study of T cells in Graves' hyperthyroidism and ophthalmopathy. A single record per CDR3 protein comes from TCRdb applying MiXCR to the multiplex PCR reads. The table includes 400,000 or so distinct CDR3 sequences, approximately 16% detected once. What was sequenced was blood. The receptors were gathered from a woman aged 60 to 75 with Graves' ophthalmopathy. CDR3s include the opening cysteine and the closing phenylalanine or tryptophan. D genes are given only for firm matches. Clone size appears in some rows only: once, few, many, or a class for an expanded clone.

TGTGCCTGGTCCCGCAGCGCTTACAATGAGCAGTTCTTC CAWSRSAYNEQFF TRBJ2-1 many TRBV30 -
TGTGCCAGCAGCTTATTTCCGGGACTAGCGACGTACGAGCAGTACTTC CASSLFPGLATYEQYF TRBJ2-7 many TRBV7-6 TRBD2
TGTGCCAGCAGTTTTACGTTCTACGAGCAGTACTTC CASSFTFYEQYF TRBJ2-7 - TRBV28 -
TGTGCCAGTAGTATTCGCGCCAGTAGCGGGAGGACAGATACGCAGTATTTT CASSIRASSGRTDTQYF TRBJ2-3 few TRBV19 TRBD2
TGTGCCAGCAGCACCCGCCAGGGGGGAAATTCACCCCTCCACTTT CASSTRQGGNSPLHF TRBJ1-6 - TRBV6-2/TRBV6-3 TRBD1
TGTGCCAGCAGCTTAAGGGGAGGGATGGGAACCAAAAACATTCAGTACTTC CASSLRGGMGTKNIQYF TRBJ2-4 many TRBV7-9 TRBD2
TGTGCCAGCACCTCGCGGACAGGGAGCAATTCACCCCTCCACTTT CASTSRTGSNSPLHF TRBJ1-6 many TRBV2 TRBD1
TGTGCCAGCAGGGGACTAGCGGGAGGGGATACGCAGTATTTT CASRGLAGGDTQYF TRBJ2-3 many TRBV6-1 TRBD2
TGTGCCAGCAGCGTGACTAACCCCTCCGCCGGGGAGCTGTTTTTT CASSVTNPSAGELFF TRBJ2-2 - TRBV7-9 -
TGTGCCAGCGGCCGAGCGGGAGGGCCCGCAGATACGCAGTATTTT CASGRAGGPADTQYF TRBJ2-3 - TRBV27 TRBD2
TGCGCCAGCAGCTTGGATGGCGGGACAGGGAGGGAGACCCAGTACTTC CASSLDGGTGRETQYF TRBJ2-5 few TRBV5-1 TRBD1
TGTGCCAGCAGGGCTACCGATGAGCCCCAGCATTTT CASRATDEPQHF TRBJ1-5 - TRBV2 -